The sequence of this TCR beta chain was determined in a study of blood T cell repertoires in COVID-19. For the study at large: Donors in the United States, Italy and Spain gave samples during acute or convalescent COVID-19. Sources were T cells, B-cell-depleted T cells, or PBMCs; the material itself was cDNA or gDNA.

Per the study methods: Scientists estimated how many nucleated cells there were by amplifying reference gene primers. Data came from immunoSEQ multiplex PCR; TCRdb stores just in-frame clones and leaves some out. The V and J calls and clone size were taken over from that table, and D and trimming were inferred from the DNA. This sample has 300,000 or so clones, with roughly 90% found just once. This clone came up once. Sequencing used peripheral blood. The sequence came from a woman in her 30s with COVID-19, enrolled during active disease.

In DNA form, the CDR3 reads TGTGCCAGCAGCTTCTTTCCGGGACTAGCATACGAGCAGTACTTC. As protein: CASSFFPGLAYEQYF. The rearrangement uses TRBV7-2 and TRBJ2-7; 9 bases are shared with TRBD2. Losses at the gene ends were 3 bases for V and 4 bases for J; bases not matched to a gene: 7. Looked up from germline, CDR1 is SGHTA and CDR2 is FQGNSA. This CDR3 contains 15 residues.